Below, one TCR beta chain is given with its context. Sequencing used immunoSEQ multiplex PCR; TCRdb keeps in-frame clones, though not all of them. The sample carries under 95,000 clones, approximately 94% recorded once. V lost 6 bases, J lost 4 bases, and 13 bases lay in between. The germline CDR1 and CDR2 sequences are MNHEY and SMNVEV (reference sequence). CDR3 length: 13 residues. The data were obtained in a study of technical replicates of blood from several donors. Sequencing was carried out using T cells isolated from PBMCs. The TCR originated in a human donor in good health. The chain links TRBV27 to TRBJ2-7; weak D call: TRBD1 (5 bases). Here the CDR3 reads CASSPTGLYEQYF. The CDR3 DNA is TGTGCCAGCAGCCCTACAGGTTTGTACGAGCAGTACTTC.